Following are 3 T cell receptor beta chains from one sample sequenced in a study of CD8+ T cells in alopecia areata. cDNA prepared by RNA extraction and subsequent reverse transcription served as the template for sequencing. The method was immunoSEQ multiplex PCR; TCRdb's version includes in-frame clones alone and lacks a portion of them. This table holds approximately 180,000 clones, roughly 60% found once. The treatment here: oral pan-JAK inhibitor, 5-10 mg twice daily. Sequences were derived from CD4+ T cells sorted from blood, sampled at week 24, from a patient treated with tofacitinib. These receptors were taken from a human donor with alopecia areata.

This chain joins TRBV30 and TRBJ2-3; TRBD2 aligns across 8 bases. This CDR3 has 16 residues. Germline CDR1 reads GTSNPN; CDR2 reads SVGIG (reference sequence). The trim removed 1 base at V and 2 bases at J, leaving 8 bases unmatched. The CDR3 DNA reads as TGTGCCTGGAGTGGGTTGCTGCGGGGGGACACAGATACGCAGTATTTT. It translates to CAWSGLLRGDTDTQYF.

The chain employs TRBV29-1 and TRBJ2-1; a possible D gene is TRBD2 (6 bases). The germline gives CDR1 SQVTM, CDR2 ANQGSEA. Deletions cut 8 bases from V and 0 bases from J, with 20 bases between. This CDR3 comprises 16 residues. CDR3 in amino acids: CSSQAVSGRSYNEQFF. CDR3 nucleotide sequence: TGCAGCTCTCAAGCCGTTAGCGGTCGCTCCTACAATGAGCAGTTCTTC.

The chain uses TRBV27 and TRBJ2-3, with 8 positions matching TRBD2. The CDR3 totals 19 residues. Unmatched junction bases numbered 22, after V lost 6 bases and J lost 5 bases. The germline gives CDR1 MNHEY, CDR2 SMNVEV (reference sequence). CDR3 region: CASSFLGVAGNLRRDTQYF. In DNA, the CDR3 is TGTGCCAGCAGCTTCCTCGGGGTAGCGGGGAACCTTAGGAGAGATACGCAGTATTTT.